This TCR beta chain was retrieved from a study of T cells in Graves' hyperthyroidism and ophthalmopathy. Whole-study findings and limits: Model output signaled ophthalmopathy a median around 6.9 months ahead of onset.

This CDR3 has 13 amino acids. Trimming removed 6 bases from V and 5 bases from J, with 13 bases in between. Germline V CDR1 and CDR2: MNHNS, SASEGT. Amplification of TCR beta CDR3 regions used RNA as the template. Researchers ran a first-round RT-PCR on the TCR CDR3 using the HTBI primer set. TCRdb re-called the multiplex PCR reads with MiXCR, one entry per CDR3 protein. The sample gives some 350,000 distinct CDR3 sequences, about 18% of which show up once; 3.5% to 4% is in the top ten. The hyperthyroidism patients had all been newly diagnosed, and their disease duration was under 2 months. Their ages ranged from 18 to 65 years. The diagnostic basis comprised clinical symptoms, serum thyroxine and TRAb, thyroid ultrasound and orbital computed tomography. Comments on this clonotype: Its target is not known.

The receptor was derived from a woman between 18 and 30 years old with Graves' hyperthyroidism. The sequenced sample consisted of blood. The chain joins TRBV6-1 to TRBJ1-2, with unresolved D. CDR3: CASSSPPVYGYTF. In DNA, the CDR3 is TGTGCCAGCAGCTCCCCTCCGGTTTATGGCTACACCTTC.